This T cell receptor (beta chain) was captured by sequencing in a study of OX40 agonist ivuxolimab in advanced cancers. General notes on the study: Ivuxolimab was an agonistic, fully human IgG2 monoclonal antibody directed against OX40 (CD134), a costimulatory receptor. Intravenous ivuxolimab was administered to patients every 2 weeks at six dose levels: 0.01, 0.1, 0.3, 1.5, 3 and 10 mg/kg. Of the approximately 54 dose-escalation patients, hepatocellular carcinoma was present in about 20, melanoma in around 15, renal cell carcinoma in 9 and head and neck cancer in 9. A male proportion of nearly 85% and a mean age of 60 years, ranging from about 23 to 79, were recorded for the dose-escalation cohort. Prior anti-PD-1, anti-PD-L1 or anti-CTLA-4 therapy was permitted, and checkpoint inhibitors had been received by roughly 42% of dose-escalation patients. Partial responses were achieved by three dose-escalation patients, of whom one had hepatocellular carcinoma and two had cutaneous melanoma. The purpose of peripheral TCRbeta sequencing was to test whether ivuxolimab changed TCR sequence diversity and led to clonal T-cell expansion. The paper reports the monotherapy dose-escalation portion (N of about 51 patients) of the phase I ivuxolimab trial.

Genomic DNA was isolated from the sorted cells so that the TCRbeta CDR3 region could be sequenced. The immunoSEQ Assay was used to sequence the TCRbeta CDR3 regions. TCRdb retrieved this table from immuneACCESS and kept in-frame rearrangements only. Not all clones are present; in checked studies, unresolved V genes account for under half, and no reason is known for the remainder. The sample data list 55,000 to 75,000 clones, and around 87% of these were observed just once. The ten largest clones represent less than 1.1% of the sample. Patients with autoimmune disease history or receiving systemic immunosuppression were excluded from the trial. Peripheral blood for TCR sequencing was collected from all dose cohorts at baseline, on cycle 4 day 1, and on cycle 7 day 1. The samples were taken from a phase I, first-in-human, multicenter, open-label dose-escalation trial of ivuxolimab. The trial enrolled adults with locally advanced or metastatic head and neck squamous cell, hepatocellular, melanoma or renal cell carcinoma. Before TCR sequencing, CD4+ and CD8+ T cells were separately sorted from peripheral blood.

What the study reported, not specific to this receptor: At doses from 0.1 to 3.0 mg/kg, clonal expansion was seen in both CD4+ and CD8+ blood T cells between baseline and week 6. After ivuxolimab, more expanded clones were found on average in CD8+ T cells than in CD4+ T cells. Partial responders in the 0.1-3.0 mg/kg groups had among the lowest normalized peripheral clonal expansion, especially among CD8+ T cells. Antigen specificity was not determined for the clonally expanded peripheral T cells. Low levels of normalized T-cell clonal expansion were also shown by some nonresponding patients.

In the case of this clone: No antigen is known for it. No much larger clone exists at a distance of one base, and base qualities are not known.

The input for sequencing was CD4+ or CD8+ T cells sorted from blood, taken in a trial of the OX40 agonist ivuxolimab. This receptor was taken from an adult with an advanced solid tumor such as melanoma, head and neck, liver or kidney cancer.

The DNA sequence is given as TGTGCCAGCAGCCCGTCGACAGGTACCTACGAGCAGTACTTC. Its translation reads: CASSPSTGTYEQYF. Recombination linked TRBV7-2 to TRBJ2-7; the D segment could be TRBD1, given 6 matching bases. From a lookup of the germline V gene, CDR1 and CDR2 are SGHTA and FQGNSA. Relative to germline, V is 5 bases shorter and J is 2 bases shorter, with 13 bases between their ends. The CDR3 numbers 14 residues from cysteine through phenylalanine. Of the read, only the CDR3 DNA is kept; its 42 bases are in frame from base 1.